This T cell receptor (beta chain) was sequenced for a study of shared clonotypes between healthy human individuals. Produced via immunoSEQ multiplex PCR; TCRdb's table is partial and in-frame only. The repertoire holds about 2.4 million clones, with 93% as singletons. Trimming pared 5 bases from V and 4 bases from J, leaving 8 bases between. The CDR3 loop spans 13 amino acids. Looked up from germline, CDR1 is MDHEN and CDR2 is SYDVKM. Study observations and caveats: Generation probability values for non-shared clonotypes were lower than those for clonotypes shared by all four donors. Across subsets, estimated richness was generally greater for naive than for memory populations.

CD4+ cells underwent separation, giving CD45RA+ naive and CD45RA-negative memory subsets. This clone was counted once. Its antigen is undetermined. The V call is TRBV28, the J call TRBJ1-4; D is unresolved. The material sequenced was naive CD4+ T cells from PBMCs. Subset in this sample: CD45RA+ positively selected. This TCR was recovered from a man aged 18 to 35 in good health. Some clones in this sample may be carry-over from other donors' samples. The CDR3 protein is CASSGRVNEKLFF. The CDR3 nucleotides are TGTGCCAGCAGTGGACGGGTTAATGAAAAACTGTTTTTT.